These T cell receptor beta chains were read from a single sample in a study of blood T cell repertoires in COVID-19. The table came from immunoSEQ multiplex PCR; TCRdb's copy has only in-frame clones and leaves some out. The table lists some 110,000 clones, approximately 86% of them singletons. Specimen: peripheral blood. Receptor source: a man between 35 and 55 years old with acute or convalescent COVID-19. Both conserved end residues are part of each CDR3. Fields, in order: J gene, V gene, D gene, CDR3 DNA, CDR3 protein. D genes are given only for firm matches.

TRBJ1-4 TRBV7-8 NA TGTGCCAGCAGCCCGTTCGCTAATGAAAAACTGTTTTTT CASSPFANEKLFF
TRBJ1-4 TRBV6-5 NA TGTGCCAGCTCCCGAGGGGGAAATGAAAAACTGTTTTTT CASSRGGNEKLFF
TRBJ1-3 TRBV19 NA TGTGCCAGTAGTGCACTTATCGGGACAACTGGAAACACCATATATTTT CASSALIGTTGNTIYF
TRBJ2-5 TRBV6-5 TRBD1 TGTGCCAGCAGTTACGGGACAGGGTCTCGGGAGACCCAGTACTTC CASSYGTGSRETQYF
TRBJ1-2 TRBV30 NA TGTGCCTGGAGCGGGGGGACGTGGTATGGCTACACCTTC CAWSGGTWYGYTF
TRBJ2-3 TRBV19 TRBD2 TGTGCCAGTAGTACGACTAGCGGGGCCACAGATACGCAGTATTTT CASSTTSGATDTQYF
TRBJ2-7 TRBV7-8 TRBD2 TGTGCCAGCAGCTTAGCTCCTAGCGGCCCCTACGAGCAGTACTTC CASSLAPSGPYEQYF
TRBJ1-2 TRBV27 NA TGTGCCAGCAGTCCCCCAGCGCCCTATGGCTACACCTTC CASSPPAPYGYTF
TRBJ2-7 TRBV27 TRBD2 TGTGCCACCCGGACTAGCGGGAGGGTCTACGAGCAGTACTTC CATRTSGRVYEQYF
TRBJ2-1 TRBV5-4 NA TGTGCCAGCAGAAGAGCAAACAATGAGCAGTTCTTC CASRRANNEQFF
TRBJ2-6 TRBV30 NA TGTGCCTGGAGTCAGGGGTCCGCTGGGGCCAACGTCCTGACTTTC CAWSQGSAGANVLTF